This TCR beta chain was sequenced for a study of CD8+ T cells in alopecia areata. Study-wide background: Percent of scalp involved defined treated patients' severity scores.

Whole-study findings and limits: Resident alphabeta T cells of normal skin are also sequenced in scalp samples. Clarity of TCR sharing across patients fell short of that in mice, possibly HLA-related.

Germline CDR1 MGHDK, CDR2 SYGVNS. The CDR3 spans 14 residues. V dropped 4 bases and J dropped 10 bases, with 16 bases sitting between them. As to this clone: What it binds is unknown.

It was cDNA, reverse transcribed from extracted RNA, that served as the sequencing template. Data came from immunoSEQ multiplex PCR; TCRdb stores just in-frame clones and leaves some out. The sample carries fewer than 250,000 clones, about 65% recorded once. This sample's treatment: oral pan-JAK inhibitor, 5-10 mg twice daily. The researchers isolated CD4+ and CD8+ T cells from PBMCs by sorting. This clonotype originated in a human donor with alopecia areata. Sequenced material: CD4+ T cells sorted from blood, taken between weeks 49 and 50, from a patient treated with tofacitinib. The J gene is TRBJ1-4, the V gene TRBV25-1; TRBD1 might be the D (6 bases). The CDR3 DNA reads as TGTGCCAGCAGTGGGAACAGGGTAAGGGGAAAACTGTTTTTT. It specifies CASSGNRVRGKLFF.